This T cell receptor beta chain was recorded in a study of CD8+CD57+ T cells in acquired aplastic anemia. About the research overall: Recorded DNA amounts for sorted CD4+ and CD8+ cells had an average of 3.2 ug.

It was patients with CD8+CD57+ cell expansion by flow cytometry who were chosen for sequencing. Every patient was diagnosed with severe acquired aplastic anemia. Broader study findings: Found in both controls and patients were twenty-nine CD8+ CDR3 sequences. Patients showed no significant difference from controls in CD8+ Simpson's diversity.

Germline V gene data show CDR1 as LNHNV and CDR2 as YYDKDF (reference sequence). The CDR3 sequence is 15 residues long. Trimming took 3 bases from V and 6 from J, leaving 15 bases between them. The template used for profiling TCR beta VDJ and CDR3 was genomic DNA. TCRdb itself ran the reads through MiXCR, one entry per CDR3 protein. The repertoire holds roughly 240,000 distinct CDR3 sequences, with around 46% as singletons. With respect to this clonotype: Its specificity is not known.

The chain is built from TRBV15 and TRBJ2-1; D is tentatively TRBD1 or TRBD2 (6 bases each). This sequence originates from a human donor with aplastic anemia. The material sequenced was sorted CD4+, CD8+, or CD8+CD57+ T cells (not recorded which) from PBMCs. CDR3 sequence: CATSSARGGSNEQFF. The CDR3 DNA follows: TGTGCCACCAGCAGCGCAAGAGGGGGGTCCAATGAGCAGTTCTTC.